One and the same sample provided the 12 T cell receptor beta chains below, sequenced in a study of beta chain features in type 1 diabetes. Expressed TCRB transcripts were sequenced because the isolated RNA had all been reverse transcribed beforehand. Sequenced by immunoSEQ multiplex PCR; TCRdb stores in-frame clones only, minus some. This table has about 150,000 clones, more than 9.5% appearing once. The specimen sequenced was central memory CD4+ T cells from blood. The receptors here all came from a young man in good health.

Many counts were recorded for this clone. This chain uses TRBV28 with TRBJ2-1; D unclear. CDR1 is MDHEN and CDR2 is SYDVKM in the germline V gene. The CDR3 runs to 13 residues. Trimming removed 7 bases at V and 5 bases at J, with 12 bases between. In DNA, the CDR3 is TGTGCCAGCAACTCCATAGGGCACAATGAGCAGTTCTTC. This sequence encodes CASNSIGHNEQFF.

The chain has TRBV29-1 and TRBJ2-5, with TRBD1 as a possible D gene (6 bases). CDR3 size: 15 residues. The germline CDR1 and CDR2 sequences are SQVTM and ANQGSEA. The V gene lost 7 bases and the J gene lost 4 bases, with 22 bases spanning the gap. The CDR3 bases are TGCAGCGAAAGCCCCAAGGACAGTTTTGCAGAGACCCAGTACTTC. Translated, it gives CSESPKDSFAETQYF.

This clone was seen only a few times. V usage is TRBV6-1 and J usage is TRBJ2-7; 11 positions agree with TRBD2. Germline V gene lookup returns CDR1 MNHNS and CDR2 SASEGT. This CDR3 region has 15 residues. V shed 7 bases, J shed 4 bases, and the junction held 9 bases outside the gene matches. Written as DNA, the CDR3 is TGTGCCAGCATAACTAGCGGGGGCGATCCATACGAGCAGTACTTC. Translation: CASITSGGDPYEQYF.

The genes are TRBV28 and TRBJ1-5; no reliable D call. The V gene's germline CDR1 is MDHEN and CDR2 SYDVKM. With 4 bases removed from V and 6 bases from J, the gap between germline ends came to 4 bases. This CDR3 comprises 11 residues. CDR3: CASSSVQPQHF. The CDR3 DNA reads TGTGCCAGCAGTTCCGTTCAGCCCCAGCATTTT.

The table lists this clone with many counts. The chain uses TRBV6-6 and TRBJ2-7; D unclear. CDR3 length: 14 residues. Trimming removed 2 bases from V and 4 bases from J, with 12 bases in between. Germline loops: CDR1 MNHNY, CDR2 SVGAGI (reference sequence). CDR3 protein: CASSYDVLGYEQYF. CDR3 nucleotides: TGTGCCAGCAGTTACGACGTTTTAGGGTACGAGCAGTACTTC.

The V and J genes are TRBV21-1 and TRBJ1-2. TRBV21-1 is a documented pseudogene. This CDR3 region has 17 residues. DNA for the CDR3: TGTGCCAGCAGCCGCGATACCCGGGGGGCCGCTAACTATGGCTACACCTTC. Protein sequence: CASSRDTRGAANYGYTF.

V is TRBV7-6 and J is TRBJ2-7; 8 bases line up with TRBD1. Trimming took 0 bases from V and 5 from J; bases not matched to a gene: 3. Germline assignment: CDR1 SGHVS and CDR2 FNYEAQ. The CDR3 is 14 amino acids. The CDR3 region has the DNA TGTGCCAGCAGCTTAGCCCTGGACAGGGACGAGCAGTACTTC. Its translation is CASSLALDRDEQYF.

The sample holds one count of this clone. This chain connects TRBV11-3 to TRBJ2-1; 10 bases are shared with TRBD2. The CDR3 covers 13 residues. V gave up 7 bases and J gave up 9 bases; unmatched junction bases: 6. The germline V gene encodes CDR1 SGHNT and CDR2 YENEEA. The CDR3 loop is CASTLAGAGEQFF. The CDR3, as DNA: TGTGCCAGCACTCTAGCGGGAGCGGGTGAGCAGTTCTTC.

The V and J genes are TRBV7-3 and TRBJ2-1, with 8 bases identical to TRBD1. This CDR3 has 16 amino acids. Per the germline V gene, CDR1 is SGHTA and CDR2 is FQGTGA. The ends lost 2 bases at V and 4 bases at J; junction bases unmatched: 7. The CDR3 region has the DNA TGTGCCAGCAGCTTATCACTGGGACAGGTATACAATGAGCAGTTCTTC. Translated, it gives CASSLSLGQVYNEQFF.

In DNA, the CDR3 is TGTGCCAGCAGCTCTAATAAGGATACGACTGAAGCTTTCTTT. It is translated as CASSSNKDTTEAFF. The J gene is TRBJ1-1, the V gene TRBV7-9; no definite D call. Trimming took 4 bases from V and 5 from J, leaving 14 bases between them. The CDR3 runs to 14 residues. Germline V CDR1 and CDR2: SEHNR, FQNEAQ (reference sequence).

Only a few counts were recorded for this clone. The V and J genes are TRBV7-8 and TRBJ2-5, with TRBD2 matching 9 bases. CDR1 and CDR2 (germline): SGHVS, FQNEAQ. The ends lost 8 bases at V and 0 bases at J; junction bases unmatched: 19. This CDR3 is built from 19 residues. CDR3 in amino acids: CASGSPSGLASRDQETQYF. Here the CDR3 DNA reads TGTGCCAGCGGAAGTCCGTCGGGACTAGCAAGTAGAGACCAAGAGACCCAGTACTTC.

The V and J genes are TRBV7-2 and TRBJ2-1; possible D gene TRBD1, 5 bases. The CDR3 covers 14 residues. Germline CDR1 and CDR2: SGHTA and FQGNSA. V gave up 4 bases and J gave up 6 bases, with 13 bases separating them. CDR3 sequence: CASSSRTLPNEQFF. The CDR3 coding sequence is TGTGCCAGCAGCTCGAGGACACTACCCAATGAGCAGTTCTTC.